The clone carrying this T cell receptor (beta chain) was counted only a few times. Antigen specificity is unknown. These data are taken from a study of CD8 T cells in ankylosing spondylitis. Study-wide results and caveats: A TCR beta motif of fewer than 10 highly homologous variants seemed to mark ankylosing spondylitis blood. Past studies reported some motif variants in reactive arthritis synovial fluid and blood.

It was by quantitative 5'-RACE with molecular barcodes that TCR beta libraries were made. TCRdb re-called the 5' RACE reads through MiXCR, storing one row per CDR3 protein. The table has 340,000 or so distinct CDR3 sequences, over 12% seen once; the top ten hold about 1%. The sample comprised blood, either unsorted or a sorted T cell fraction (not recorded which). The sequence was obtained from a male donor with ankylosing spondylitis or in good health (not recorded which).

Here the CDR3 reads CASSPSPVGGKLFF. CDR3 nucleotide sequence: TGTGCCAGCAGTCCCTCCCCCGTGGGGGGTAAACTGTTTTTT. V is TRBV25-1 and J is TRBJ1-4, with D maybe TRBD1 (5 bases). Trimming left V 5 bases short and J 11 bases short, with 18 bases between. This CDR3 region has 14 residues. From germline, CDR1 is MGHDK and CDR2 SYGVNS.